The entry that follows covers one TCR beta chain sequence. The data are from a study of T cell changes during pregnancy in multiple sclerosis. Clones were read by immunoSEQ multiplex PCR, and TCRdb kept only the in-frame ones, dropping some. The table has some 29,000 clones, around 90% seen once; the top ten hold over 0.45%. Germline V CDR1 and CDR2: ENHRY, SYGVKD. The CDR3 consists of 14 residues. Trimming cost V 10 bases and J 1 base; bases outside gene matches: 2. The clonotype originates from a female donor in good health, enrolled as a control in a pregnancy study. Sample: CD4+ T cells from peripheral blood mononuclear cells, taken in the first trimester of pregnancy. This rearrangement joins TRBV10-3 to TRBJ2-2; 11 bases align to TRBD2. The CDR3: CATGTSGNTGELFF. The CDR3 DNA is TGTGCCACCGGGACTAGCGGGAACACCGGGGAGCTGTTTTTT.